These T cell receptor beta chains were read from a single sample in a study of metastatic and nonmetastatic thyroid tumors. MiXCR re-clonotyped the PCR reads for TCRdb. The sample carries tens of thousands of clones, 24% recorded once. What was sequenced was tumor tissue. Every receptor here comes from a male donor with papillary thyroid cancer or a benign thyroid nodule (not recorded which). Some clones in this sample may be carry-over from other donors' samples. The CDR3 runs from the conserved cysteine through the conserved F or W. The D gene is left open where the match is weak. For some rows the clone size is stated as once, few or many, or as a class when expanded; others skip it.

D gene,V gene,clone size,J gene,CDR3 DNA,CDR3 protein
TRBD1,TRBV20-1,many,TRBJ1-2,TGCAGTGCTCCAAACCCCGGGACAGGGAGGAACTATGGCTACACCTTC,CSAPNPGTGRNYGYTF
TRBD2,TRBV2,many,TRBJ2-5,TGTGCCAGCAGGACTAGCCACCAAGAGACCCAGTACTTC,CASRTSHQETQYF
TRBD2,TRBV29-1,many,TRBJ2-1,TGCAGCGTTGGACTAGCGGGAGCCTACAATGAGCAGTTCTTC,CSVGLAGAYNEQFF
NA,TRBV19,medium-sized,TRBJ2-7,TGTGCCAGTACCAGCGAGGGATCCTACGAGCAGTACTTC,CASTSEGSYEQYF
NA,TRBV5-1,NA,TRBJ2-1,TGCGCCAGCAGCTTTGGCGTAGTAGCTGCCTACAATGAGCAGTTCTTC,CASSFGVVAAYNEQFF
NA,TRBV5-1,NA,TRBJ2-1,TGCGCCAGCAGCTTGGAGGACTATTCCGATGAGCAGTTCTTC,CASSLEDYSDEQFF
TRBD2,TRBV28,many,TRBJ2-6,TGTGCCAGCACCCCCCTAGCGGGAGGGCCAGGTGGGGCCAACGTCCTGACTTTC,CASTPLAGGPGGANVLTF
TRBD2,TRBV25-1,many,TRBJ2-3,TGTGCCAGCAGTGAGGCGGGAGAAGAAGATACGCAGTATTTT,CASSEAGEEDTQYF
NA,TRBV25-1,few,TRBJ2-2,TGTGCCATCAGTGAAACAGGGTGGGCCGTGGAGCTGTTTTTT,CAISETGWAVELFF
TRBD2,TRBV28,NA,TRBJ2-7,TGTGCCAGCAGAATGACTAGCGGGGGGGACGAGCAGTACTTC,CASRMTSGGDEQYF
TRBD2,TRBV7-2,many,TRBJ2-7,TGTGCCAGCAGCATTTCTAGCGGGATATCTGACGAGCAGTACTTC,CASSISSGISDEQYF
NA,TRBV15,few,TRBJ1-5,TGTGCCGCCAGCAGAGAGGGGGGGCAGCCCCGGCATTTT,CAASREGGQPRHF
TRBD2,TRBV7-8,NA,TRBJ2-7,TGTGCCAGCAGATTAATGTCGGGACTAGCCTACGAGCAGTACTTC,CASRLMSGLAYEQYF
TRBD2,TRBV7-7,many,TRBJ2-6,TGTGCCAGCAGCTTAAGGACTAGCGGGAGTGGGGCCAACGTCCTGACTTTC,CASSLRTSGSGANVLTF
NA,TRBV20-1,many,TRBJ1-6,TGCAGTGCCCGCCCGTCGGGGGATTCACCCCTCCACTTT,CSARPSGDSPLHF
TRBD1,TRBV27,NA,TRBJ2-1,TGTGCCAGCAGGCCATTCCGGGACAGGGCCGACAATGAGCAGTTCTTC,CASRPFRDRADNEQFF
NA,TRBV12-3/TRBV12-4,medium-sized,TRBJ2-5,TGTGCCAGCAGTTTAAGGGAGACCCAGTACTTC,CASSLRETQYF
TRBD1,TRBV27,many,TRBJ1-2,TGTGCCAGCAGGCCCACAGGGGGAAGAGGAGGCTACACCTTC,CASRPTGGRGGYTF
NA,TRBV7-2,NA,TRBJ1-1,TGTGCCAGCAGCTTAGCGGCCGGCCTAGTGAACACTGAAGCTTTCTTT,CASSLAAGLVNTEAFF
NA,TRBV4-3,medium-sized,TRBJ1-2,TGCGCCAGCAGCCAGGATCTGAGCCTCAAGGGGCATGGCTACACCTTC,CASSQDLSLKGHGYTF
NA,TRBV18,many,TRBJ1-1,TGTGCCAGCTCACCCTCGATCGGGGCCACTGAAGCTTTCTTT,CASSPSIGATEAFF
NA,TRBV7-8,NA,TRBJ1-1,TGTGCCAGCAGCGCCAGGGAACCCCCGGGGACTGAAGCTTTCTTT,CASSAREPPGTEAFF
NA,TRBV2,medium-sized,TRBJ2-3,TGTGCCAGCAGTGTCGGGACAGATACGCAGTATTTT,CASSVGTDTQYF
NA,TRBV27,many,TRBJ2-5,TGTGCCAGCAGTTTAGAGGGGCAGAGATCGGCTCAAGAGACCCAGTACTTC,CASSLEGQRSAQETQYF
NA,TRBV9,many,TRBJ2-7,TGTGCCAGCATTCTACTAGTATGTGGCTACGAGCAGTACTTC,CASILLVCGYEQYF
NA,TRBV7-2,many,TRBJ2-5,TGTGCCAGCAGTTTTAGAATCCGCCAAGAGACCCAGTACTTC,CASSFRIRQETQYF
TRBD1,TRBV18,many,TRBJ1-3,TGTGCCAGCTCGCCAGACAGGGAGAGCTCTGGAAACACCATATATTTT,CASSPDRESSGNTIYF
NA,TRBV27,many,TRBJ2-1,TGTGCCAGCAGTCCCTATTCTCCCAATGAGCAGTTCTTC,CASSPYSPNEQFF
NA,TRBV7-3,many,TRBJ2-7,TGTGCCAGCAGATCTAGGGACTACGAGCAGTACTTC,CASRSRDYEQYF
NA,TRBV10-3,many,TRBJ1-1,TGTGCCATCAGTCAGGCCGGTTGGGGATCGAACACTGAAGCTTTCTTT,CAISQAGWGSNTEAFF
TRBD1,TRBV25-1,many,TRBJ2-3,TGTGCCAGCAGTGAAGCCCCGGGACAGGGAACAGATACGCAGTATTTT,CASSEAPGQGTDTQYF
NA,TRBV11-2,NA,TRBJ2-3,TGTGCCAGCAGCTTAGAGTGGGTGCGGGACTCAGATTCGCAGTATTTT,CASSLEWVRDSDSQYF
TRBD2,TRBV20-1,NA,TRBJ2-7,TGCAGTGCCTCCGGGACTAGCGGGATTAAGGCCTCCTACGAGCAGTACTTC,CSASGTSGIKASYEQYF
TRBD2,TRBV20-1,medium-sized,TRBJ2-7,TGCAGTGCACCCCCTAGCGGGGTTCCCTACGAGCAGTACTTC,CSAPPSGVPYEQYF
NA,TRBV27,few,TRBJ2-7,TGTGCCAGCAGTACCTCGGGGAGATCAAGGGAGCAGTACTTC,CASSTSGRSREQYF
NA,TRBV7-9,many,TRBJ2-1,TGTGCCAGCCGTTTCGGGGCCCACAATGAGCAGTTCTTC,CASRFGAHNEQFF
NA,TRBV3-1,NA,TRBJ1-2,TGTGCCAGCAGCCAACTGGGCAGGGCCAATGGCTACACCTTC,CASSQLGRANGYTF
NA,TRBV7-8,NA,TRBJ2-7,TGTGCCAGCAGCCTTCCCTGGTGGGCGCTGTTCGAGCAGTACTTC,CASSLPWWALFEQYF
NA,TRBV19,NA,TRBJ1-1,TGTGCCAGTAGGGCAGGAATGAACACTGAAGCTTTCTTT,CASRAGMNTEAFF
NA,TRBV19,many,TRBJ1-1,TGTGCCAGTAGAGCGGGAAGGTTTGGGGGGGGCAACACTGAAGCTTTCTTT,CASRAGRFGGGNTEAFF
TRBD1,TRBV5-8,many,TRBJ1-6,TGTGCCAGCAGCTCAGGGACAGGGGTTCATTCACCCCTCCACTTT,CASSSGTGVHSPLHF
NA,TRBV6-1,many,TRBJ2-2,TGTGCCCCGGGGGAGCGCGGCACCGGGGAGCTGTTTTTT,CAPGERGTGELFF
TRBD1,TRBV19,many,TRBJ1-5,TGTGCCAGTAGTATCCCGAGGGGGCATCAGCCCCAGCATTTT,CASSIPRGHQPQHF
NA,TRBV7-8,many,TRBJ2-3,TGTGCCAGCAGCGCAGAACGGGACCTAGATACGCAGTATTTT,CASSAERDLDTQYF
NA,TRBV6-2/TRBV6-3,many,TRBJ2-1,TGTGCCAGCAGGAGCCGGCGCGCGGGTGGCTCCTACAATGAGCAGTTCTTC,CASRSRRAGGSYNEQFF
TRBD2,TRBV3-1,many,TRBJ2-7,TGTGCCAGCAGCCCAATAGCGGGAGAGTCAGGCGAGCAGTACTTC,CASSPIAGESGEQYF
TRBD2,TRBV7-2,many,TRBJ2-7,TGTGCCAGCAGCTTAGCCACTAGCGGGGGGTCCTACGAGCAGTACTTC,CASSLATSGGSYEQYF
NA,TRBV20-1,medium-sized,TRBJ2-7,TGCAGTGCCCTCCTTACCGACTCAGCGGCCTACGAGCAGTACTTC,CSALLTDSAAYEQYF
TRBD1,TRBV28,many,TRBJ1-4,TGTGCCAGTCTAGACCGGACAGGGGGCAAAGGGGGAGAAAAACTGTTTTTT,CASLDRTGGKGGEKLFF
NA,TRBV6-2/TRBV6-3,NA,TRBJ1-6,TGTGCCAGCAGTGTTGCAGCCAAATACTCACCCCTACACTTT,CASSVAAKYSPLHF
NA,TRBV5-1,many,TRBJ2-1,TGCGCCAGCAGCTACCCAAACTACAATGAGCAGTTCTTC,CASSYPNYNEQFF
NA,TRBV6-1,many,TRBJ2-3,TGTGCCAGCAGTTTGGCAGGGAGACAAGATACGCAGTATTTT,CASSLAGRQDTQYF
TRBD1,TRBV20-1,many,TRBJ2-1,TGCAGTGCCCCGGGGACAGGGAACAACAATGAGCAGTTCTTC,CSAPGTGNNNEQFF
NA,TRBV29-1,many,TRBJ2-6,TGCAGCGTCACCGGGCCATCCGACCTCTCTGGGGCCAACGTCCTGACTTTC,CSVTGPSDLSGANVLTF